This TCR beta chain was obtained from a study of CD8 T cells in Susac syndrome. Germline CDR1 reads MNHEY; CDR2 reads SMNVEV (reference sequence). J gave up 12 bases and V 2 bases, and 5 bases lay outside the gene matches. This CDR3 spans 14 amino acids. An input of about 0.45 to 1 ug of RNA was subjected to reverse transcription using random hexamers. TCRdb redid the calling of the immunoSEQ multiplex PCR reads with MiXCR, one entry per CDR3 protein. The table records around 230,000 distinct CDR3 sequences, around 95% of them present only once. The clonotype was recovered from a human donor with multiple sclerosis. The sample taken for sequencing was CD4+ T cells from PBMCs. The chain recombines TRBV27 with TRBJ2-1; 12 nucleotides agree with TRBD1. The CDR3 nucleotides are TGTGCCAGCAGTTTAGGGACAGGGGGCCCCTCGCAGTTCTTC. Protein: CASSLGTGGPSQFF.